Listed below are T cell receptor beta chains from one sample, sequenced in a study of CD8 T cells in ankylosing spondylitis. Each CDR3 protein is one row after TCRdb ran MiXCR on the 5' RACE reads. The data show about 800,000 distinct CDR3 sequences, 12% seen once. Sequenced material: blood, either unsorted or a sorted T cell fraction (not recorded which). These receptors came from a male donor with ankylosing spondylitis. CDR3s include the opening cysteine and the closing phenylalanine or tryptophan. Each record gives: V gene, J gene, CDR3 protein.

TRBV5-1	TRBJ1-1	CASIGAGTPEAFF
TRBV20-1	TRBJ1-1	CSARNPPNTEAFF
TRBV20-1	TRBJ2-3	CSAPGSYTQYF
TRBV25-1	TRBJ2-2	CASSLPGGVGELFF
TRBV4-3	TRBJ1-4	CASSERMSWEAEKLFF
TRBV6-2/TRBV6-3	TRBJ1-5	CASSDDRGAQHF
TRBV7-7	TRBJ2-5	CASSRRAGETQYF
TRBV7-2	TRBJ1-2	CASSFSPGRTYGYTF
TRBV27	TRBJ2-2	CASRGGTISPTGELFF
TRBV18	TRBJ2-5	CASSPPGQGETQYF
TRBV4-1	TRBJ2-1	CASSQDEGSRNEQFF
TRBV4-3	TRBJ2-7	CASSQEIGGGTTFYEQYF
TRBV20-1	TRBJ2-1	CCARDNRASSYNEQFF
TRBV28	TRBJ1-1	CASSRHGAEVTEAFF
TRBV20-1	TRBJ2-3	CSAMGTSVSTDTQYF
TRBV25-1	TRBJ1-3	CASSELRRGYSGNTIYF
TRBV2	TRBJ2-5	CASSPAFGPETQYF
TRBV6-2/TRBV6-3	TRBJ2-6	CASSSSPGANVLTF
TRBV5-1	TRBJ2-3	CASSASGPDTQYF
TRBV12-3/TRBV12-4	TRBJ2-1	CASSLVPPGGFAYNEQFF
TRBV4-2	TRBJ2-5	CASSRDPGGPETQYF
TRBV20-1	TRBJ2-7	CSARDGRTVGEQYF
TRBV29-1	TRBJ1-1	CSVDAPGPRRMNTEAFF
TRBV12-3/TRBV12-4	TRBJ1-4	CASSLEQRFDEKLFF
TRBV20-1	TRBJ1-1	CSARPGQNTEAFF
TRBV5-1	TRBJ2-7	CASSLWDRGSYYEQYF
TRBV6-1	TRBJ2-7	CASRGVPETYEQYF
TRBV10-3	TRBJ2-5	CAISRGVAGQETQYF
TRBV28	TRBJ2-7	CASGTLYEQYF
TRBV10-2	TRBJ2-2	CASSRSRLAGNTGELFF
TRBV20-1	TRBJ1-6	CSARGSVGADLYNSPLHF
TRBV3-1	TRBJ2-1	CASSQVTTGEQFF
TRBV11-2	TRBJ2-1	CASSLVLAGANSYNEQFF
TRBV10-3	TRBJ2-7	CAISWEASYEQYF
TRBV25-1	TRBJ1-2	CASSHTGTASNYGYTF
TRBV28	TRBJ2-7	CASTPSGDRGYEQYF
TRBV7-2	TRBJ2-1	CASSLEVWGTGGQFF
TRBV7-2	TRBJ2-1	CASSLASGLAINEQFF
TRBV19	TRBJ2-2	CASSRKGSGELFF
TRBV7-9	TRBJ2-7	CASSRSYRGPNYEQYF
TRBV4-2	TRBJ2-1	CASSQDSRDRGSEQFF
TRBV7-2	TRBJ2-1	CASSLRDRNEQFF
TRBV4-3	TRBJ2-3	CASSQDGGVAGETDTQYF
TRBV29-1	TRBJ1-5	CSVAGTNQPQHF
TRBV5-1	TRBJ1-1	CASNLAENTEAFF
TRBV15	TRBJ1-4	CATSLEGVGEKLFF
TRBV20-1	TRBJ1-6	CSAQHPGTVNSPLHF
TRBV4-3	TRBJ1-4	CASSQTIGGGEKLFF
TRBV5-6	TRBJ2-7	CASSLSGAPIGYF
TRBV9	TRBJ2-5	CASSGGLEETQYF
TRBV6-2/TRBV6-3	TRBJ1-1	CASSDLGPQNTEAFF
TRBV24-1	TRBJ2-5	CATSDFISAAHPQETQYF
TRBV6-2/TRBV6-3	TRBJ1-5	CASSRPDISNQPQHF
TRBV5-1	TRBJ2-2	CASSLTQGGDTGELFF
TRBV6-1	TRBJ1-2	CASRGLTESYGYTF